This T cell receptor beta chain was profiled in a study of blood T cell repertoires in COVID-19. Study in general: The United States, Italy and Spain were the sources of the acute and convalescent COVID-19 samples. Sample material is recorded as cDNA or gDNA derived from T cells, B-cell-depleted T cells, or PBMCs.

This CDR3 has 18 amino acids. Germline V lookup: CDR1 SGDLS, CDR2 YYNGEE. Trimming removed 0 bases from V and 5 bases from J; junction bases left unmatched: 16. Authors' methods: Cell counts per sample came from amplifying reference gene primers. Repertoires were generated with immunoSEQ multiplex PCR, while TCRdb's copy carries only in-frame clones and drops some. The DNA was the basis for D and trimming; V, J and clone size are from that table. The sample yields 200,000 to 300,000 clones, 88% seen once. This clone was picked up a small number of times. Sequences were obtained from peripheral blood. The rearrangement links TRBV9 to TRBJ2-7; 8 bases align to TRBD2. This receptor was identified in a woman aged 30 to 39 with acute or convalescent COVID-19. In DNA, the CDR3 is TGTGCCAGCAGCGTAGGAGACTGGTCTACGGGAGGGCACCACGAGCAGTACTTC. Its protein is CASSVGDWSTGGHHEQYF.